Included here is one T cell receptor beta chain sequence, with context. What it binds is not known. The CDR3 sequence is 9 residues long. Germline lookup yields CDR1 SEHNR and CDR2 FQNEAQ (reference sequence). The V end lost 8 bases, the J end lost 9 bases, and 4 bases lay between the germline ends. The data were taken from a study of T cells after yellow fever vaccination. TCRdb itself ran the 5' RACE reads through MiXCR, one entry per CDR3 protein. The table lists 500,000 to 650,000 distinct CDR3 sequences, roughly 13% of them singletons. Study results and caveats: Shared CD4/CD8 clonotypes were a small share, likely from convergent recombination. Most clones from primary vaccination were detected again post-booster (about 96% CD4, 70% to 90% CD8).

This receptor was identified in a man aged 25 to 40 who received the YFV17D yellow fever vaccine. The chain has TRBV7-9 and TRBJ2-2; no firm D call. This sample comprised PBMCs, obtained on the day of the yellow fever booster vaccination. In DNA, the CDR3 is TGTGCCAGCGGCCGGGAGCTGTTTTTT. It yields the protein CASGRELFF.